These 20 T cell receptor beta chains were sequenced from one sample in a study of T cells after yellow fever vaccination. Each CDR3 protein gets one entry after TCRdb re-called the 5' RACE reads with MiXCR. Of tens of thousands of distinct CDR3 sequences listed, roughly 6.9% are singletons. The sequencing here drew on CD8+ T cells sorted from PBMCs, taken about 5 days after the first yellow fever vaccination. The source is a man between 18 and 35 years old who received the YFV17D yellow fever vaccine.

The chain couples TRBV6-5 to TRBJ1-1; no firm D call. The germline gives CDR1 MNHEY, CDR2 SVGAGI. The V gene lost 1 base and the J gene lost 8 bases, with 11 bases spanning the gap. This CDR3 is 13 amino acids long. CDR3 protein: CASSYLGSIEAFF. DNA of the CDR3: TGTGCCAGCAGTTACTTAGGATCGATCGAAGCTTTCTTT.

On this clonotype: Just one base apart from a much larger clone, this may be a read error. The V gene is TRBV21-1, the J gene TRBJ2-7. TRBV21-1 is a recognized pseudogene. The CDR3 spans 15 residues. The CDR3 loop reads CASLKRDSGPYEQHV. CDR3 coding DNA: TGTGCCAGCCTAAAAAGGGATTCAGGCCCCTACGAGCAGCACGTC.

This clonotype came up a few times. V usage is TRBV7-9 and J usage is TRBJ1-5; unclear D gene. V lost 5 bases to trimming and J lost 1 base, with 15 bases between them. Germline V CDR1 and CDR2: SEHNR, FQNEAQ (reference sequence). This CDR3 contains 16 residues. Here the CDR3 reads CASSPTSSGSNQPQHF. The CDR3 nucleotides are TGTGCCAGCAGCCCGACCAGTTCGGGGAGCAATCAGCCCCAGCATTTT.

In its sample, this clonotype was seen a few times. The chain is built from TRBV11-2 and TRBJ2-1; 11 positions agree with TRBD2. V was clipped by 5 bases and J by 9 bases; unmatched bases: 15. Germline assignment: CDR1 SGHAT and CDR2 FQNNGV. The CDR3 consists of 17 residues. CDR3 in amino acids: CASSGRRLAGHPFEQFF. The DNA of the CDR3 is TGTGCCAGCAGCGGCCGCCGACTAGCGGGGCATCCCTTTGAGCAGTTCTTC.

This clonotype occurred a few times. The rearrangement joins TRBV15 to TRBJ2-7; D perhaps matches TRBD2 (5 bases). Germline V gene sequence: CDR1 LNHNV, CDR2 YYDKDF (reference sequence). The CDR3 sequence is 15 residues long. The ends were cut back, 0 bases at V and 7 bases at J, with 16 bases in the middle. Here the CDR3 DNA reads TGTGCCACCAGCAGAGAGCCCGGGGTAAGGGTTGAGCAGTACGTC. It specifies CATSREPGVRVEQYV.

This clonotype was counted between two and nine times. The chain employs TRBV20-1 and TRBJ2-5; D call uncertain. The V gene's germline CDR1 is DFQATT and CDR2 SNEGSKA (reference sequence). V shed 3 bases and J shed 7 bases, with 6 bases lying between them. The CDR3 has 10 amino acids. CDR3 sequence (DNA): TGCAGTGCTAGCCCTGGGACCCAGTACTTC. Its protein product is CSASPGTQYF.

This clonotype was seen many times. This rearrangement joins TRBV5-1 to TRBJ2-1, with D maybe TRBD2 (6 bases). The CDR3 is made up of 15 amino acids. Trimming took off 1 base at V and 4 bases at J, with 12 bases between the two ends. The germline V gene has CDR1 SGHRS and CDR2 YFSETQ. The CDR3 bases are TGCGCCAGCAGCTTGATCCCGGGGGAATACAATGAGCAGTTCTTC. It is translated as CASSLIPGEYNEQFF. The full variable domain, its missing parts supplied by reference TRBV5-1 and TRBJ2-1, is KAGVTQTPRYLIKTRGQQVTLSCSPISGHRSVSWYQQTPGQGLQFLFEYFSETQRNKGNFPGRFSGRQFSNSRSEMNVSTLELGDSALYLCASSLIPGEYNEQFFGPGTRLTVL.

Here the CDR3 reads CASTAGRDRINEQFF. The CDR3 DNA reads TGTGCCAGCACCGCTGGGAGGGACAGGATCAATGAGCAGTTCTTC. This chain uses TRBV6-1 with TRBJ2-1, with TRBD1 as a possible D gene (8 bases). The CDR3 loop spans 15 amino acids. Germline assignment: CDR1 MNHNS and CDR2 SASEGT. V was trimmed by 7 bases and J by 6 bases, leaving 19 bases between them.

This clonotype was recorded many times. The V call is TRBV7-3, the J call TRBJ2-1; 14 bases agree with TRBD2. Trimming removed 4 bases from V and 7 bases from J; junction bases left unmatched: 12. The CDR3 loop spans 18 amino acids. CDR1 is SGHTA, CDR2 FQGTGA, per germline. CDR3: CASSSYGTSGGLENEQFF. The CDR3 DNA is TGTGCCAGCAGCTCCTACGGGACTAGCGGGGGCCTAGAGAATGAGCAGTTCTTC.

The chain links TRBV6-6 to TRBJ1-1, with D possibly TRBD1 on 6 matching bases. This CDR3 has 14 amino acids. Germline CDR1 and CDR2: MNHNY and SVGAGI (reference sequence). Trimming took off 0 bases at V and 5 bases at J, with 10 bases between the two ends. The CDR3 nucleotides read TGTGCCAGCAGTTACTCGGGGCAGGGGACTGAAGCTTTCTTT. Translation: CASSYSGQGTEAFF.

This clonotype was seen at least ten times. Here the CDR3 DNA reads TGCAGTGCCGGAAACCAAATGAGCTCCTACAATGAGCAGTTCTTC. It specifies CSAGNQMSSYNEQFF. The chain links TRBV20-1 to TRBJ2-1; no clear D. Trimming stripped 6 bases from V and 0 bases from J, with 15 bases between. This CDR3 region has 15 residues. CDR1 DFQATT and CDR2 SNEGSKA come from the germline V gene (reference sequence).

The J gene is TRBJ2-1, the V gene TRBV7-9; 8 bases map to TRBD2. V lost 1 base and J lost 9; bases outside the gene matches: 5. The germline V gene encodes CDR1 SEHNR and CDR2 FQNEAQ (reference sequence). This CDR3 spans 14 amino acids. The CDR3 DNA sequence: TGTGCCAGCAGCTTAGGGGCGGGGGGAGCTGAGCAGTTCTTC. This translates into CASSLGAGGAEQFF.

The V call is TRBV3-1, the J call TRBJ2-2, with TRBD1 matching over 8 bases. Unmatched junction bases numbered 12, after V lost 3 bases and J lost 0 bases. The CDR3 runs 19 residues. The germline V gene has CDR1 LGHDT and CDR2 YNNKEL (reference sequence). The chain's CDR3 is CASSHPPGQVIANTGELFF. The CDR3 nucleotides are TGTGCCAGCAGCCATCCGCCGGGACAGGTCATCGCGAACACCGGGGAGCTGTTTTTT. Filled out from reference TRBV3-1 and TRBJ2-2, the complete variable domain reads DTAVSQTPKYLVTQMGNDKSIKCEQNLGHDTMYWYKQDSKKFLKIMFSYNNKELIINETVPNRFSPKSPDKAHLNLHINSLELGDSAVYFCASSHPPGQVIANTGELFFGEGSRLTVL.

This clonotype was seen a handful of times. The rearrangement uses TRBV27 and TRBJ1-1; D not resolved. The CDR3 is made up of 13 amino acids. The V end was cut by 4 bases, the J end by 6 bases, with 12 bases between. CDR1 and CDR2 from the germline V gene are MNHEY and SMNVEV (reference sequence). This chain's CDR3 is CASSYGLAAEAFF. The CDR3 DNA sequence: TGTGCCAGCAGTTATGGGCTTGCCGCTGAAGCTTTCTTT.

In its sample, this clonotype was seen a few times. The rearrangement uses TRBV12-3 or TRBV12-4 and TRBJ2-3; 16 bases fit TRBD2. The CDR3 is 18 amino acids. The CDR3 bases are TGTACCTGCAGTTACGGGACTAGCGGGGGGGGTTTCACAGATACGCAGTATTTT. This gives the protein CTCSYGTSGGGFTDTQYF.

The V gene is TRBV7-9, the J gene TRBJ1-1, with D possibly TRBD1 on 5 matching bases. The germline V gene encodes CDR1 SEHNR and CDR2 FQNEAQ (reference sequence). V dropped 2 bases and J dropped 7 bases, with 8 bases sitting between them. The CDR3 runs 12 residues. CDR3: CASSLQGNEAFF. In DNA, the CDR3 is TGTGCCAGCAGCTTACAGGGAAATGAAGCTTTCTTT.

The chain recombines TRBV5-4 with TRBJ2-3; D could derive from TRBD1 or TRBD2 (6 bases each). Germline loops: CDR1 SGHNT, CDR2 YYREEE (reference sequence). Between the trimmed V and J ends, which lost 3 bases and 5 bases, there was a span of 13 bases. This CDR3 comprises 14 residues. The CDR3 spells CASSSWGAVDTQYF. The CDR3 DNA reads as TGTGCCAGCAGCTCGTGGGGGGCCGTAGATACGCAGTATTTT.

The chain couples TRBV7-2 to TRBJ2-1, with 7 bases that match TRBD2. Trimming at V came to 1 base and at J to 2 bases, leaving 2 bases not matched to a gene. There are 15 residues in the CDR3. Germline V gene lookup returns CDR1 SGHTA and CDR2 FQGNSA. In DNA, the CDR3 is TGTGCCAGCAGCTTAGATGGGACTACCTACAATGAGCAGTTCTTC. Amino acid sequence: CASSLDGTTYNEQFF.

This clonotype was recorded a few times. The chain combines TRBV18 with TRBJ2-5, with no clear D. The ends were cut back, 3 bases at V and 5 bases at J, with 13 bases in the middle. The CDR3 has 14 amino acids. Looked up from germline, CDR1 is KGHSH and CDR2 is LQKENI. The CDR3 spells CASSPPITHETQYF. In DNA, the CDR3 is TGTGCCAGCTCACCCCCTATAACCCACGAGACCCAGTACTTC.

This rearrangement joins TRBV6-1 to TRBJ2-7; a possible D gene is TRBD1 (6 bases). Germline CDR1 reads MNHNS; CDR2 reads SASEGT. The CDR3 runs to 16 residues. The germline V and J ends were trimmed by 2 bases and 0 bases, with 14 bases remaining between them. CDR3 loop: CASSEWSGASSYEQYV. Here the CDR3 DNA reads TGTGCCAGCAGTGAATGGTCAGGGGCCAGCTCCTACGAGCAGTACGTC.